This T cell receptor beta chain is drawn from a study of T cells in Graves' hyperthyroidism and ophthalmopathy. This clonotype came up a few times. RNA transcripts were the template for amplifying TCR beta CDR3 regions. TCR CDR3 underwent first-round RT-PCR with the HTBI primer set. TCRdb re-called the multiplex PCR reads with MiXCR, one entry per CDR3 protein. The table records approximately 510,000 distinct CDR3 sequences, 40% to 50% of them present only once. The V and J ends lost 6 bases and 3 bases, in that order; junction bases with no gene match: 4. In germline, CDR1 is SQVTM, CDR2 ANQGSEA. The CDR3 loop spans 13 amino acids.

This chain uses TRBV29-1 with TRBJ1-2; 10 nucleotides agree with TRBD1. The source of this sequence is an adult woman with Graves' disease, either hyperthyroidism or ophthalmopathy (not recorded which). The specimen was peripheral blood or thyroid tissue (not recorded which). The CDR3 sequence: CSVPDRGDYGYTF. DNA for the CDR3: TGCAGCGTCCCGGACAGGGGGGACTATGGCTACACCTTC.